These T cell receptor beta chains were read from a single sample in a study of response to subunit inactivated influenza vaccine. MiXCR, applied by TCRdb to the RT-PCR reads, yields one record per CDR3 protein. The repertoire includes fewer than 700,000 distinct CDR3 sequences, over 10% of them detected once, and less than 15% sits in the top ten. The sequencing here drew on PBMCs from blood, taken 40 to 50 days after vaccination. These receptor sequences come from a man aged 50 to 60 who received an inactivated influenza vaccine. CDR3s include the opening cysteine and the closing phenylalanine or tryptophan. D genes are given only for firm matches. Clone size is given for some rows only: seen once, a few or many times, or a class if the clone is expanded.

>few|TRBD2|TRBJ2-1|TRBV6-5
TGTGCCAGCAGTTCTCGATTGAACTTAGCGGGAGGGCCGGTTAATGAGCAGTTCTTC
CASSSRLNLAGGPVNEQFF
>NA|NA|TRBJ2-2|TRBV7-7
TGTGCCAGCAGCAAAGATGTTAGCAGGGGCCCGAACACCGGGGAGCTGTTTTTT
CASSKDVSRGPNTGELFF
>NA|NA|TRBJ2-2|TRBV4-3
TGCGCCAGCAGCCGACCACAGTCCGGGGAGCTGTTTTTT
CASSRPQSGELFF
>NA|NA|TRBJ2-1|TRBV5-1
TGCGCCAGCAGCCCGGAGGAGGGTTACAATGAGCAGTTCTTC
CASSPEEGYNEQFF
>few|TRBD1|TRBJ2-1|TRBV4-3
TGCGCCAGCAGCCAGGGACCCGGGACAGGGGCCCATGAGCAGTTCTTC
CASSQGPGTGAHEQFF
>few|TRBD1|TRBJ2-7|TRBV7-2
TGTGCCAGCAGCCGGGACAGCAACTCCTACGAGCAGTACTTC
CASSRDSNSYEQYF
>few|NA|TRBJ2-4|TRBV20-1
TGCAGTGCTAGAGATGGGACAAACATTCAGTACTTC
CSARDGTNIQYF
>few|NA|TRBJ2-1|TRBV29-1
TGCAGCGTTGAAGAAGGTGAGCAGTTCTTC
CSVEEGEQFF
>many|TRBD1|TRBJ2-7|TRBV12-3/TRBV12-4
TGTGCCAGCAGCACACAGGGGGTAGGGTACGAGCAGTACTTC
CASSTQGVGYEQYF
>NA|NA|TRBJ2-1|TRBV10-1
TGCGCCAGCAGTGAGTCCCTAACGTATGAGCAGTTCTTC
CASSESLTYEQFF
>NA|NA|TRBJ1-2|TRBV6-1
TGTGCCAGCAGTGGTTTTAGGGATGATGGCTACACCTTC
CASSGFRDDGYTF
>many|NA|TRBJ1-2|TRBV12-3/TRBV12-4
TGTGCCAGCAGTTCCAATGGCTATGGCTACACCTTC
CASSSNGYGYTF
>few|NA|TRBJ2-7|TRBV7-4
TGTGCCAGCAGCTTTCCCGGTGGCGGGGTGGCGGTCAGGTCCTACGAGCAGTACTTC
CASSFPGGGVAVRSYEQYF
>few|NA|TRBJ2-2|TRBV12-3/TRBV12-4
TGTGCCACCAGGAGGGAAATGGAGAACACCGGGGAGCTGTTTTTT
CATRREMENTGELFF
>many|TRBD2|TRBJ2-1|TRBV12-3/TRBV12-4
TGTGCCAGCACCTTAGCGGGGGGCGGTGAGCAGTTCTTC
CASTLAGGGEQFF
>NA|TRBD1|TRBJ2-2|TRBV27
TGTGCCAGCAGTTGGGCCACGGGACAGGGGGCGCGGGACACCGGGGAGCTGTTTTTT
CASSWATGQGARDTGELFF
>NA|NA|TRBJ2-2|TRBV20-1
TGCAGTGCTAGTCCGGCTACTAACACCGGGGAGCTGTTTTTT
CSASPATNTGELFF
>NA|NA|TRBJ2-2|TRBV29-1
TGCAGCGTACTTCAGGGAAGCACCGGGGAGCTGTTTTTT
CSVLQGSTGELFF
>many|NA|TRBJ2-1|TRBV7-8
TGTGCCAGCAGCTTAGGGTCAGTTGGGAATGAGCAGTTCTTC
CASSLGSVGNEQFF
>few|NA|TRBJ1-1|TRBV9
TGTGCCAGCAGCGTAGCTCCCGGGCGCGCTGAAGCTTTCTTT
CASSVAPGRAEAFF